These 14 T cell receptor beta chains were sequenced from one sample in a study of radiotherapy plus CTLA-4 blockade in lung cancer listed by TCRdb under 2018. Preparation of the library involved the immunoSEQ multiplex PCR assay. In its TCRdb copy, this immuneACCESS table keeps in-frame sequences only and misses some clones. Where compared with another copy, unresolved V genes explain less than half of these, and the others have no known cause. Across this sample there are 85,000 to 90,000 clones, with around 90% seen only once. The top ten clones comprise approximately 16% of the sample. Sequencing was performed on peripheral blood, taken from a patient treated with radiotherapy plus ipilimumab. The receptors shown here come from a human donor with non-small cell lung cancer that progressed on radiotherapy plus ipilimumab.

DNA for the CDR3: TGTGCCTGGAGTACCAGGGGGGACATTCAGTACTTC. Its translation: CAWSTRGDIQYF. The genes are TRBV30 and TRBJ2-4; tentatively, D is TRBD1 (7 bases). Trimming shortened V by 2 bases and J by 8 bases, and 10 bases separated the two germline ends. In germline, CDR1 is GTSNPN, CDR2 SVGIG (reference sequence). The CDR3 consists of 12 residues.

The chain is built from TRBV5-1 and TRBJ1-2, with 9 bases lining up with TRBD1. After removal of 4 bases from V and 3 bases from J, the junction contained 4 bases not matched to a gene. The CDR3 is made up of 14 amino acids. In germline, CDR1 is SGHRS, CDR2 YFSETQ. DNA for the CDR3: TGCGCCAGCAGCCCAGGACAGGGGCACTATGGCTACACCTTC. Translation gives CASSPGQGHYGYTF. The whole variable domain, remainder taken from reference TRBV5-1 and TRBJ1-2, is KAGVTQTPRYLIKTRGQQVTLSCSPISGHRSVSWYQQTPGQGLQFLFEYFSETQRNKGNFPGRFSGRQFSNSRSEMNVSTLELGDSALYLCASSPGQGHYGYTFGSGTRLTVV.

The chain carries TRBV7-9 and TRBJ2-3; TRBD2 matches 7 bases. This CDR3 has 16 amino acids. J was trimmed by 5 bases and V by 1 base; bases with no gene match: 9. Germline assignment: CDR1 SEHNR and CDR2 FQNEAQ (reference sequence). CDR3 in DNA: TGTGCCAGCAGCTTAGTAGGCCTAGCGGTCCTAGATACGCAGTATTTT. Protein product: CASSLVGLAVLDTQYF.

The chain joins TRBV5-1 to TRBJ2-2; 7 positions match TRBD1. With 3 bases clipped from V and 6 bases from J, the junction kept 11 bases outside the gene matches. Germline assignment: CDR1 SGHRS and CDR2 YFSETQ. CDR3 length: 16 amino acids. The chain's CDR3 is CASSSGQTSWAGELFF. CDR3 in DNA: TGCGCCAGCAGCTCGGGACAGACTTCATGGGCCGGGGAGCTGTTTTTT.

This clone was counted once. The V gene is TRBV4-2, the J gene TRBJ1-1; D is uncertain. Between the trimmed V and J ends, which lost 1 base and 3 bases, there was a span of 9 bases. The CDR3 contains 14 residues. Germline CDR1 reads LGHNA; CDR2 reads YNFKEQ. CDR3 DNA: TGTGCCAGCAGCCAAGTGAAAGTGGACACTGAAGCTTTCTTT. It translates to CASSQVKVDTEAFF.

The CDR3, as DNA: TGTGCCAGCAGCTTAGGGGGACAGCTAGAGTACGAGCAGTACTTC. Amino acid sequence: CASSLGGQLEYEQYF. The gene calls are TRBV7-2 and TRBJ2-7; TRBD1 aligns across 7 bases. CDR3 size: 15 residues. Germline V lookup: CDR1 SGHTA, CDR2 FQGNSA. The junction had 7 bases not matched to a gene; V was cut back by 1 base and J by 4 bases.

The chain combines TRBV29-1 with TRBJ2-7, with D possibly being TRBD1 or TRBD2 (5 bases each). This CDR3 region has 11 residues. Germline CDR1 is SQVTM and CDR2 is ANQGSEA. V shed 1 base and J shed 4 bases, with 5 bases lying between them. CDR3 DNA sequence: TGCAGCGTTGAAGGGGGGTACGAGCAGTACTTC. Translation gives CSVEGGYEQYF.

This sequence joins TRBV5-5 and TRBJ2-7, with 8 bases lining up with TRBD1. The germline CDR1 and CDR2 sequences are SGHKS and YYEKEE (reference sequence). V dropped 0 bases and J dropped 3; count of bases not matched to a gene: 8. This CDR3 contains 16 residues. The CDR3 is CASSLAGGQGFYEQYF. The CDR3 region has the DNA TGTGCCAGCAGCTTGGCCGGAGGACAGGGCTTCTACGAGCAGTACTTC.

The genes are TRBV19 and TRBJ2-5; the D gene is possibly TRBD2 (5 bases). Germline CDR1 LNHDA, CDR2 SQIVND (reference sequence). V was clipped by 5 bases and J by 1 base, with 5 bases between them. The CDR3 has 12 residues. The CDR3 sequence is CASSRGQETQYF. The CDR3 coding sequence is TGTGCCAGTAGTCGGGGCCAAGAGACCCAGTACTTC.

The chain carries TRBV4-1 and TRBJ1-1; 12 nucleotides line up with TRBD1. From germline, CDR1 is MGHRA and CDR2 YSYEKL. The V and J ends lost 0 bases and 12 bases, in that order; junction bases with no gene match: 5. The CDR3 has 14 amino acids. CDR3 nucleotide sequence: TGCGCCAGCAGCCAAGAGGGGACAGGGGGCTCATCTTTCTTT. Translating it yields CASSQEGTGGSSFF.

This chain joins TRBV15 and TRBJ2-3; D is undetermined. The germline V gene encodes CDR1 LNHNV and CDR2 YYDKDF (reference sequence). Trimming took off 1 base at V and 6 bases at J, with 8 bases between the two ends. CDR3 length: 13 residues. The CDR3 spells CATSRVWADTQYF. Written as DNA, the CDR3 is TGTGCCACCAGCAGAGTATGGGCGGATACGCAGTATTTT.

J is TRBJ2-7 and V is TRBV7-2; D is perhaps TRBD2 (5 bases). V lost 5 bases and J lost 7, with 15 bases in between. The CDR3 is 13 residues long. Germline CDR1 and CDR2: SGHTA and FQGNSA. The DNA for the CDR3 is TGTGCCAGCAGCAACTCTCTGCGGGCAGAGCAGTACTTC. It encodes CASSNSLRAEQYF.

The chain employs TRBV27 and TRBJ1-1; possible D gene TRBD1, 6 bases. The V and J ends lost 7 bases and 1 base respectively, with 16 bases between them. Looked up from germline, CDR1 is MNHEY and CDR2 is SMNVEV (reference sequence). The CDR3 length is 15 residues. The CDR3 protein is CASKIGGSSNTEAFF. The DNA of the CDR3 is TGTGCCAGCAAGATAGGGGGTTCCTCGAACACTGAAGCTTTCTTT.

V is TRBV30 and J is TRBJ1-5, with D uncertain. V shed 0 bases and J shed 2 bases, with 14 bases lying between them. CDR1 and CDR2 (germline): GTSNPN, SVGIG (reference sequence). The CDR3 is 16 residues long. The CDR3 loop is CAWSVPTTGRNQPQHF. CDR3 nucleotides: TGTGCCTGGAGTGTACCGACTACGGGTCGCAATCAGCCCCAGCATTTT. Variable domain in full (rest from reference TRBV30 and TRBJ1-5): SQTIHQWPATLVQPVGSPLSLECTVEGTSNPNLYWYRQAAGRGLQLLFYSVGIGQISSEVPQNLSASRPQDRQFILSSKKLLLSDSGFYLCAWSVPTTGRNQPQHFGDGTRLSIL.